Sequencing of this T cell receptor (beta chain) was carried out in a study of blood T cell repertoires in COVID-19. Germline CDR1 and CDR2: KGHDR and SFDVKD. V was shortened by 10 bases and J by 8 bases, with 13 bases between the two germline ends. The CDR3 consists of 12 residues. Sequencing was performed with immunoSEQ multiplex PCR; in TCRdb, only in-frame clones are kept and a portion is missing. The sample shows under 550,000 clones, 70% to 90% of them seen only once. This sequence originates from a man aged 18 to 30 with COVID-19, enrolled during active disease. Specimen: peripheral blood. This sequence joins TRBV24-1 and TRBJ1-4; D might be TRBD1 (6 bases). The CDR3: CATKGDEEKLFF. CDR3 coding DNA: TGTGCCACAAAGGGGGACGAGGAAAAACTGTTTTTT.